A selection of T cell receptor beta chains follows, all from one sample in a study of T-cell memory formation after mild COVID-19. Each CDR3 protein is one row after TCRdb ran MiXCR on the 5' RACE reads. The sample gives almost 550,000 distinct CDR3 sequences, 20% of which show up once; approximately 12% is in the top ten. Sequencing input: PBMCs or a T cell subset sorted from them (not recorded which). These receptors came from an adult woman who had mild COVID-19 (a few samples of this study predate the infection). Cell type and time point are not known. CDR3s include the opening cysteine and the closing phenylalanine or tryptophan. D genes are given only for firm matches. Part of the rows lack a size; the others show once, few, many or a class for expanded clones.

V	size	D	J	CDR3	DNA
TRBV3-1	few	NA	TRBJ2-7	CASSQRGQSYEQYF	TGTGCCAGCAGCCAGCGGGGCCAGTCCTACGAGCAGTACTTC
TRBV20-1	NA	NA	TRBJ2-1	CSASPRYPEQFF	TGCAGTGCTTCCCCCCGATATCCTGAGCAGTTCTTC
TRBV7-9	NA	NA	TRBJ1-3	CASSSPTAGGSYTIYF	TGTGCCAGCAGCTCGCCTACGGCAGGAGGGTCGTACACCATATATTTT
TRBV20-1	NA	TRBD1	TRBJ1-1	CSAARDSNTEAFF	TGCAGTGCAGCTCGGGACAGTAACACTGAAGCTTTCTTT
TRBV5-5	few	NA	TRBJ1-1	CASSLGDGTNTEAFF	TGTGCCAGCAGCTTGGGGGACGGGACTAACACTGAAGCTTTCTTT
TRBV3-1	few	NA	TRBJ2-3	CASSHLLKPSTDTQYF	TGTGCCAGCAGCCACCTGTTGAAACCTAGCACAGATACGCAGTATTTT
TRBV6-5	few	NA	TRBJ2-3	CASSYEGNTQYF	TGTGCCAGCAGTTACGAGGGTAATACGCAGTATTTT
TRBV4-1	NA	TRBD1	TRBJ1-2	CASSQVGGQGGYGYTF	TGCGCCAGCAGCCAAGTGGGAGGACAGGGGGGTTATGGCTACACCTTC
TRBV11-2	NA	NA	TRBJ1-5	CASSLEGRGANQPQHF	TGTGCCAGCAGCTTAGAAGGTAGAGGAGCCAATCAGCCCCAGCATTTT
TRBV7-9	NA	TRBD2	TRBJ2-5	CASSLNRGLAGETQYF	TGTGCCAGCAGCCTCAACCGGGGACTAGCGGGAGAGACCCAGTACTTC
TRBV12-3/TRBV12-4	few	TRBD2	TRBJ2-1	CASSPSGEQFF	TGTGCCAGCAGTCCTAGCGGTGAGCAGTTCTTC
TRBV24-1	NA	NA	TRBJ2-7	CATSDSSPGRLSHEQYF	TGTGCCACCAGTGATTCTTCCCCGGGACGGTTATCCCACGAGCAGTACTTC
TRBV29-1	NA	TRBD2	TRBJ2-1	CSVELRGGRDEQFF	TGCAGCGTTGAATTGCGGGGGGGCAGGGATGAGCAGTTCTTC
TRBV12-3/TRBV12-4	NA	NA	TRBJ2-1	CASTLGPGDEQFF	TGTGCCAGCACCCTGGGTCCCGGGGATGAGCAGTTCTTC
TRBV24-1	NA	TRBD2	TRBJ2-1	CATSGRGSYNEQFF	TGTGCCACCAGCGGGAGGGGGTCCTACAATGAGCAGTTCTTC
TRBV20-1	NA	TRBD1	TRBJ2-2	CSAQGDLPGELFF	TGCAGTGCTCAGGGGGACCTACCCGGGGAGCTGTTTTTT
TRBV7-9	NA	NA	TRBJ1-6	CASSLSAYVNSPLHF	TGTGCCAGCAGCTTAAGCGCCTACGTTAATTCACCCCTCCACTTT
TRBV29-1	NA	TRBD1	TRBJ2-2	CSVERRTGGNTGELFF	TGCAGCGTTGAACGGAGGACAGGGGGGAACACCGGGGAGCTGTTTTTT
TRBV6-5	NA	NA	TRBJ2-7	CASSYSIQDSSYEQYF	TGTGCCAGCAGTTACTCGATACAGGACAGCTCCTACGAGCAGTACTTC
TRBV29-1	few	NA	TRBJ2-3	CSIPWESTDTQYF	TGCAGCATCCCATGGGAGAGCACAGATACGCAGTATTTT
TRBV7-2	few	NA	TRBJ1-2	CASSSVGNYGYTF	TGTGCCAGCAGCTCGGTGGGGAACTATGGCTACACCTTC
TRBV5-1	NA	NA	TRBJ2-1	CASSPGRGTDKQFF	TGCGCCAGCAGCCCTGGGAGGGGGACCGACAAGCAGTTCTTC
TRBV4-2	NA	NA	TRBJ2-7	CASSQEKHFGEQYF	TGTGCCAGCAGCCAAGAGAAGCACTTTGGCGAGCAGTACTTC
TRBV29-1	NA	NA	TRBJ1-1	CSVDSRKMNTEAFF	TGCAGCGTTGACAGCAGGAAGATGAACACTGAAGCTTTCTTT
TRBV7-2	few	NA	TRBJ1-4	CASSPTGGVREKLFF	TGTGCCAGCAGCCCTACGGGGGGTGTACGTGAAAAACTGTTTTTT
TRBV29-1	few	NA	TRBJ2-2	CSVEYGTGGELFF	TGCAGCGTTGAATACGGCACGGGCGGGGAGCTGTTTTTT
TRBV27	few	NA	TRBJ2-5	CASSLSEVDGETQYF	TGTGCCAGCAGTTTATCTGAGGTGGATGGAGAGACCCAGTACTTC
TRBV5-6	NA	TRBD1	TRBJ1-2	CASSLGAGTANYGYTF	TGTGCCAGCAGCTTGGGCGCCGGGACAGCTAACTATGGCTACACCTTC
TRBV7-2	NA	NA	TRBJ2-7	CASSLAQYSYEQYF	TGTGCCAGCAGCTTAGCTCAGTACTCCTACGAGCAGTACTTC
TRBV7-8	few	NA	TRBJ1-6	CASSLAQAGNSPLHF	TGTGCCAGCAGCCTAGCACAGGCGGGAAATTCACCCCTCCACTTT
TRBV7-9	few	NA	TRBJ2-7	CASSSLGEYSYEQYF	TGTGCCAGCAGCTCCCTCGGCGAATACTCCTACGAGCAGTACTTC
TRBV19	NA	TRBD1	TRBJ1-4	CASSTRGTGNEKLFF	TGTGCCAGTAGTACGAGGGGGACAGGGAACGAAAAACTGTTTTTT
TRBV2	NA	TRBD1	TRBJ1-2	CASFRAGGYGYTF	TGTGCCAGCTTTCGGGCAGGGGGCTATGGCTACACCTTC
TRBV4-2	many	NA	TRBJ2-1	CASTPRGAHNEQFF	TGTGCCAGCACCCCCCGGGGGGCTCACAATGAGCAGTTCTTC
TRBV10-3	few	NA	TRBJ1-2	CAISDGGISGGYTF	TGTGCCATCAGTGATGGCGGGATTAGTGGTGGCTACACCTTC
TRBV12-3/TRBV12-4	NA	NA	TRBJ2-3	CASSPETTGGTDTQYF	TGTGCCAGCAGTCCCGAAACAACGGGAGGCACAGATACGCAGTATTTT
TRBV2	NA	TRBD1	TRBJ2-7	CASRGTGGPYEQYF	TGTGCCAGCAGAGGGACAGGGGGTCCCTACGAGCAGTACTTC
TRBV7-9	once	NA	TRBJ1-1	CASSPSGGDGAFF	TGTGCCAGCAGCCCTTCGGGGGGCGATGGGGCTTTCTTT
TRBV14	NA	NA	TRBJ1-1	CASSQVLGTMNTEAFF	TGTGCCAGCAGCCAAGTACTTGGGACAATGAACACTGAAGCTTTCTTT
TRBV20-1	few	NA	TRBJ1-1	CSAPRLGDTEAFF	TGCAGTGCACCCCGGCTGGGTGACACTGAAGCTTTCTTT
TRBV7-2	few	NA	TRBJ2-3	CASSLWQGTDTQYF	TGTGCCAGCAGCTTATGGCAGGGCACAGATACGCAGTATTTT
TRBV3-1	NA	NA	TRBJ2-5	CASSQEGAQAETQYF	TGTGCCAGCAGCCAAGAAGGGGCACAGGCCGAGACCCAGTACTTC
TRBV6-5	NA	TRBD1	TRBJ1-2	CASRNGGTGRDGYTF	TGTGCCAGCAGAAATGGAGGGACAGGGCGAGATGGCTACACCTTC
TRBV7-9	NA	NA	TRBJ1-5	CASSTDISPRGQPQHF	TGTGCCAGCAGCACCGACATCTCGCCCAGAGGTCAGCCCCAGCATTTT
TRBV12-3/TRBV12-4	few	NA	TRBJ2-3	CASTTPTSTDTQYF	TGTGCCAGCACCACACCTACTAGCACAGATACGCAGTATTTT
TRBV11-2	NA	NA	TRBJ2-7	CASSVLSSTFYEQYF	TGTGCCAGCAGCGTACTGAGCTCGACTTTCTACGAGCAGTACTTC
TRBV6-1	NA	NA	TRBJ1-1	CASSPDRSREAFF	TGTGCCAGCAGTCCCGACAGGAGCCGGGAAGCTTTCTTT
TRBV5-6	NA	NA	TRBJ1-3	CASSLDLGSMTDTIYF	TGTGCCAGCAGCTTGGACCTGGGTTCGATGACGGACACCATATATTTT
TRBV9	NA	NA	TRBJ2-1	CASSPGAGRNNEQFF	TGTGCCAGCAGCCCGGGGGCAGGGCGGAACAATGAGCAGTTCTTC
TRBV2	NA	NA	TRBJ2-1	CASRKRSGDEQFF	TGTGCCAGCAGAAAAAGGTCGGGGGATGAGCAGTTCTTC
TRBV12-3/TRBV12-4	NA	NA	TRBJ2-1	CASSLSAGANNEQFF	TGTGCCAGCAGTTTAAGCGCGGGGGCGAACAATGAGCAGTTCTTC
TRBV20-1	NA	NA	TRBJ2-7	CSGWSYEQYF	TGCAGTGGGTGGTCCTACGAGCAGTACTTC
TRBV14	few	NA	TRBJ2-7	CASSQWSVAGTYEQYF	TGTGCCAGCAGCCAATGGAGCGTGGCTGGGACCTACGAGCAGTACTTC
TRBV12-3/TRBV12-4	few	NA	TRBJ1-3	CASSSKGNTIYF	TGTGCCAGCAGTTCAAAGGGAAACACCATATATTTT